The next 28 T cell receptor beta chains were all read from a single sample in a study of blood T cell repertoires in COVID-19. Libraries were prepared by immunoSEQ multiplex PCR; TCRdb keeps only in-frame clonotypes and omits some of them. This table holds 150,000 to 200,000 clones, just under 90% found once. The sequenced material came from peripheral blood. These receptors were taken from a young woman who had recovered from COVID-19.

The chain is built from TRBV28 and TRBJ1-1; no clear D. CDR1 and CDR2 (germline): MDHEN, SYDVKM. V shed 6 bases and J shed 6 bases, with 8 bases lying between them. This CDR3 contains 11 residues. CDR3 residues: CASSQRPEAFF. In nucleotides, the CDR3 is TGTGCCAGCAGCCAGCGGCCTGAAGCTTTCTTT.

About this clone: In the same sample, other DNA sequences code for this CDR3. The chain carries TRBV9 and TRBJ2-7, with D possibly being TRBD2 (5 bases). Germline CDR1 is SGDLS and CDR2 is YYNGEE. The V gene lost 2 bases and the J gene lost 2 bases, with 11 bases spanning the gap. The CDR3 is 14 residues long. Here the CDR3 DNA reads TGTGCCAGCAGCGTCGGAGGTAGCGCCTACGAGCAGTACTTC. This sequence encodes CASSVGGSAYEQYF. Based on the CDR3 plus reference TRBV9 and TRBJ2-7, the full variable domain is DSGVTQTPKHLITATGQRVTLRCSPRSGDLSVYWYQQSLDQGLQFLIQYYNGEERAKGNILERFSAQQFPDLHSELNLSSLELGDSALYFCASSVGGSAYEQYFGPGTRLTVT.

The gene calls are TRBV11-3 and TRBJ2-1, with 12 nucleotides matching TRBD2. The CDR3 loop spans 15 amino acids. The germline V gene has CDR1 SGHNT and CDR2 YENEEA. Losses at the gene ends were 5 bases for V and 2 bases for J; bases not matched to a gene: 1. CDR3 residues: CASSLAGGPYNEQFF. The DNA of the CDR3 is TGTGCCAGCAGCCTAGCGGGGGGGCCCTACAATGAGCAGTTCTTC.

The rearrangement joins TRBV12-5 to TRBJ2-3, with 8 bases identical to TRBD1. Germline V gene lookup returns CDR1 LGHNT and CDR2 FRNRAP. V was pared by 7 bases and J by 3 bases, with 12 bases of the junction left unmatched. The CDR3 spans 16 residues. CDR3 DNA sequence: TGTGCTAGTGCCTGGGGGACTCAGGGGGCAACAGATACGCAGTATTTT. Encoded protein: CASAWGTQGATDTQYF.

The chain recombines TRBV30 with TRBJ2-7, with 7 bases matching TRBD1. This CDR3 comprises 14 residues. The germline V gene encodes CDR1 GTSNPN and CDR2 SVGIG (reference sequence). V lost 2 bases and J lost 2; bases outside the gene matches: 6. The CDR3 here is CAWSRAGTAYEQYV. In DNA form, the CDR3 reads TGTGCCTGGAGTCGGGCAGGGACAGCCTACGAGCAGTACGTC.

J is TRBJ2-2 and V is TRBV7-2; D is perhaps TRBD2 (6 bases). Trimming left V 2 bases short and J 4 bases short, with 11 bases between. Germline V gives CDR1 SGHTA, CDR2 FQGNSA. The CDR3 extends over 15 amino acids. CDR3 DNA: TGTGCCAGCAGCTTAATTCAGGGAGGCACCGGGGAGCTGTTTTTT. Amino acid sequence: CASSLIQGGTGELFF.

V is TRBV19 and J is TRBJ2-5; a weak D match, TRBD1 (5 bases). The CDR3 runs 16 residues. The V gene lost 5 bases and the J gene lost 5 bases, with 21 bases spanning the gap. The germline gives CDR1 LNHDA, CDR2 SQIVND (reference sequence). As DNA, the CDR3 is TGTGCCAGTAGTCCAAACGGCAGGGTTTTCGGTGAGACCCAGTACTTC. Its translation: CASSPNGRVFGETQYF.

The chain has TRBV10-3 and TRBJ1-3; 7 bases agree with TRBD1. With V trimmed by 11 bases and J by 0 bases, 4 bases remained unmatched. Per germline, CDR1 ENHRY and CDR2 SYGVKD. This CDR3 has 13 residues. CDR3 DNA: TGTGCCTTCGGGACAGCCTCTGGAAACACCATATATTTT. Protein product: CAFGTASGNTIYF.

V is TRBV2 and J is TRBJ1-3; D not certain. V gave up 7 bases and J gave up 0 bases, with 4 bases separating them. Germline CDR1 and CDR2: SNHLY and FYNNEI. CDR3 length: 12 residues. The CDR3 DNA is TGTGCCAGCACCCGCTCTGGAAACACCATATATTTT. As protein: CASTRSGNTIYF.

This chain's CDR3 is CASSQGTGFYGYTF. In DNA, the CDR3 is TGCGCCAGCAGCCAGGGGACAGGATTCTATGGCTACACCTTC. The J gene is TRBJ1-2, the V gene TRBV4-3, with TRBD1 matching over 8 bases. From germline, CDR1 is LGHNA and CDR2 YSLEER. The V segment lost 3 bases and the J segment 4 bases; nucleotides outside the gene matches: 4. This CDR3 spans 14 amino acids.

The V and J genes are TRBV11-2 and TRBJ2-3, with TRBD2 matching 7 bases. Germline lookup yields CDR1 SGHAT and CDR2 FQNNGV. The CDR3 contains 17 residues. V dropped 3 bases and J dropped 0; count of bases not matched to a gene: 9. This CDR3 is CASSFSSGPTSTDTQYF. CDR3 nucleotides: TGTGCCAGCAGCTTTTCTAGCGGACCTACTAGCACAGATACGCAGTATTTT.

The chain recombines TRBV7-6 with TRBJ1-1; the D gene is possibly TRBD1 (5 bases). Germline V lookup: CDR1 SGHVS, CDR2 FNYEAQ. Trimming took 2 bases from V and 4 from J, leaving 8 bases between them. The CDR3 consists of 13 residues. CDR3 region: CASSLSGGTEAFF. DNA for the CDR3: TGTGCCAGCAGCTTATCCGGGGGCACTGAAGCTTTCTTT.

The CDR3 loop is CASSIRQATNEKLFF. The CDR3 DNA is TGTGCCAGTAGTATTCGACAGGCAACTAATGAAAAACTGTTTTTT. The rearrangement joins TRBV19 to TRBJ1-4, with D perhaps TRBD1 (6 bases). V was pared by 3 bases and J by 0 bases, with 8 bases between. CDR3 length equals 15 residues. Germline CDR1 is LNHDA and CDR2 is SQIVND (reference sequence).

CDR3 residues: CASSSGLAADTQYF. For the CDR3, the DNA is TGTGCCAGCAGCTCTGGACTAGCAGCAGATACGCAGTATTTT. This chain links TRBV7-3 with TRBJ2-3, with TRBD2 matching 8 bases. CDR1 is SGHTA, CDR2 FQGTGA, per germline. The CDR3 runs to 14 residues. V shed 4 bases, J shed 4 bases, and the junction held 4 bases outside the gene matches.

The chain couples TRBV21-1 to TRBJ2-7; the D call in the table, TRBD2, was not verified against the DNA. TRBV21-1 corresponds to a pseudogene. This CDR3 has 13 amino acids. CDR3 region: CASSKAPGYEQYF. The CDR3 DNA follows: TGTGCCAGCAGCAAAGCGCCCGGCTACGAGCAGTACTTC.

The table lists this clone with a count of one. The chain is built from TRBV24-1 and TRBJ2-3; 8 nucleotides align to TRBD2. From germline, CDR1 is KGHDR and CDR2 SFDVKD. Trimming cost V 3 bases and J 2 bases; bases outside gene matches: 9. The CDR3 spans 17 residues. Written as DNA, the CDR3 is TGTGCCACCAGTGATAAATCCCCGGGACTAGTCACAGATACGCAGTATTTT. This translates into CATSDKSPGLVTDTQYF.

CDR3 protein: CASSLEGGMETQYF. CDR3 DNA sequence: TGCGCCAGCAGCTTGGAAGGGGGCATGGAGACCCAGTACTTC. The chain employs TRBV5-1 and TRBJ2-5, with TRBD1 identical over 7 bases. CDR1 SGHRS and CDR2 YFSETQ come from the germline V gene. The CDR3 is made up of 14 amino acids. The J segment lost 5 bases and the V segment lost 0 bases, leaving 4 bases of the junction unmatched. Filled out from reference TRBV5-1 and TRBJ2-5, the complete variable domain reads KAGVTQTPRYLIKTRGQQVTLSCSPISGHRSVSWYQQTPGQGLQFLFEYFSETQRNKGNFPGRFSGRQFSNSRSEMNVSTLELGDSALYLCASSLEGGMETQYFGPGTRLLVL.

V usage is TRBV5-1 and J usage is TRBJ1-1; D possibly corresponds to TRBD1 (5 bases). The germline V gene encodes CDR1 SGHRS and CDR2 YFSETQ. Deletions cut 5 bases from V and 3 bases from J, with 14 bases between. This CDR3 has 14 residues. The CDR3 DNA follows: TGCGCCAGCAGACGGGGCGGAGGGGACACTGAAGCTTTCTTT. Encoded protein: CASRRGGGDTEAFF.

The genes are TRBV7-9 and TRBJ2-1; tentatively, D is TRBD2 (5 bases). Germline CDR1 SEHNR, CDR2 FQNEAQ (reference sequence). The CDR3 runs 15 residues. V was trimmed by 5 bases and J by 8 bases, leaving 19 bases between them. CDR3 sequence: CASSASRTSWHEQFF. DNA of the CDR3: TGTGCCAGCAGCGCGTCCCGGACTTCCTGGCATGAGCAGTTCTTC. The whole variable domain, remainder taken from reference TRBV7-9 and TRBJ2-1, is DTGVSQNPRHKITKRGQNVTFRCDPISEHNRLYWYRQTLGQGPEFLTYFQNEAQLEKSRLLSDRFSAERPKGSFSTLEIQRTEQGDSAMYLCASSASRTSWHEQFFGPGTRLTVL.

J is TRBJ1-1 and V is TRBV2, with unresolved D. V was pared by 3 bases and J by 4 bases, with 12 bases between. CDR3 length: 14 amino acids. Germline V gene lookup returns CDR1 SNHLY and CDR2 FYNNEI. CDR3 nucleotides: TGTGCCAGCAGTGATCTAGAGGTACGCACTGAAGCTTTCTTT. This encodes CASSDLEVRTEAFF. The complete variable domain, with remaining parts taken from reference TRBV2 and TRBJ1-1, reads EPEVTQTPSHQVTQMGQEVILRCVPISNHLYFYWYRQILGQKVEFLVSFYNNEISEKSEIFDDQFSVERPDGSNFTLKIRSTKLEDSAMYFCASSDLEVRTEAFFGQGTRLTVV.

J is TRBJ2-4 and V is TRBV5-5; perhaps TRBD2 as D (5 bases). V was shortened by 0 bases and J by 5 bases, with 9 bases between the two germline ends. The germline CDR1 and CDR2 sequences are SGHKS and YYEKEE (reference sequence). The CDR3 is 14 amino acids. As DNA, the CDR3 is TGTGCCAGCAGCTTGGCAGGTAGCGAAAACATTCAGTACTTC. It translates to CASSLAGSENIQYF.

CDR3 loop: CASSLGTFYEQYV. The CDR3 DNA reads TGTGCCAGCAGCTTAGGGACTTTCTACGAGCAGTACGTC. This chain joins TRBV7-2 and TRBJ2-7; tentative D call: TRBD2 (5 bases). V was clipped by 1 base and J by 3 bases, with 7 bases between them. CDR3 size: 13 residues. Per the germline V gene, CDR1 is SGHTA and CDR2 is FQGNSA.

The genes are TRBV15 and TRBJ2-5; 10 bases are a match to TRBD1. The CDR3 is 15 amino acids. Germline V gene data show CDR1 as LNHNV and CDR2 as YYDKDF (reference sequence). Trimming took 3 bases from V and 4 from J; bases not matched to a gene: 5. The CDR3 loop reads CATSSQRTGGETQYF. In nucleotides, the CDR3 is TGTGCCACCAGCAGCCAAAGGACAGGGGGAGAGACCCAGTACTTC.

The J gene is TRBJ2-1, the V gene TRBV19, with D possibly TRBD1 on 5 matching bases. The CDR3 is 13 amino acids. Trimming took off 6 bases at V and 6 bases at J, with 12 bases between the two ends. Germline values: CDR1 LNHDA, CDR2 SQIVND (reference sequence). For the CDR3, the DNA is TGTGCCAGTAGCACGACAGCACTCAATGAGCAGTTCTTC. Translated: CASSTTALNEQFF. Combining the CDR3 with reference TRBV19 and TRBJ2-1 gives the whole variable domain DGGITQSPKYLFRKEGQNVTLSCEQNLNHDAMYWYRQDPGQGLRLIYYSQIVNDFQKGDIAEGYSVSREKKESFPLTVTSAQKNPTAFYLCASSTTALNEQFFGPGTRLTVL.

The CDR3 sequence is CAISERQGETQYF. The CDR3 DNA reads as TGTGCCATCAGTGAGAGGCAGGGAGAGACCCAGTACTTC. The genes are TRBV10-3 and TRBJ2-5; weak D call: TRBD1 (5 bases). The germline CDR1 and CDR2 sequences are ENHRY and SYGVKD. There are 13 residues in the CDR3. V lost 2 bases and J lost 4, with 8 bases in between.

The chain employs TRBV9 and TRBJ1-6; weak D call: TRBD1 (6 bases). From germline, CDR1 is SGDLS and CDR2 YYNGEE. With 0 bases removed from V and 9 bases from J, the gap between germline ends came to 13 bases. This CDR3 has 15 residues. The CDR3: CASSVGGGGTSPLHF. DNA for the CDR3: TGTGCCAGCAGCGTAGGAGGCGGGGGCACTTCACCCCTCCACTTT.

V and J are TRBV6-5 and TRBJ1-6; D not resolved. Trimming shortened V by 3 bases and J by 8 bases, and 5 bases separated the two germline ends. This CDR3 is 12 amino acids long. Germline V gene lookup returns CDR1 MNHEY and CDR2 SVGAGI. Written as DNA, the CDR3 is TGTGCCAGCAGTTATCCGGATTCACCCCTCCACTTT. It is translated as CASSYPDSPLHF.

Only a few counts were recorded for this clone. CDR3 residues: CASSQEGLAGYEQYF. As DNA, the CDR3 is TGCGCCAGCAGCCAAGAGGGGCTAGCGGGTTACGAGCAGTACTTC. V gene TRBV4-1 combines with J gene TRBJ2-7, with 8 bases fitting TRBD2. Germline assignment: CDR1 MGHRA and CDR2 YSYEKL. The V and J ends lost 0 bases and 4 bases, in that order; junction bases with no gene match: 5. This CDR3 region has 15 residues.